This entry describes one TCR beta chain. Its antigen is currently unknown. This sample was included in a study of Graves' ophthalmopathy and Graves' hyperthyroidism. Scientists amplified the TCR beta CDR3 regions from RNA transcripts. Amplification began with first-round RT-PCR using HTBI primers, then second-round multiplex PCR was performed. In TCRdb, the multiplex PCR reads were re-called with MiXCR into one record per CDR3 protein. The sample consists of about 740,000 distinct CDR3 sequences, roughly 40% of them appearing once. Between the trimmed V and J ends, which lost 8 bases and 2 bases, there was a span of 12 bases. CDR1 is SQVTM and CDR2 is ANQGSEA in the germline V gene. The CDR3 sequence is 12 residues long. Whole-study results and caveats: Most thyroid clonotypes with frequency above 0.001 were detected in blood too.

Ophthalmopathy-affected donors exhibited moderate-to-severe activity, CAS ≥3, NOSPECS ≥4, and duration under 3 months. Other autoimmune diseases, uncontrolled infections, pregnancy or lactation ruled patients out of participation. An approximately 10 ml volume of fresh peripheral blood provided the PBMCs. Sequencing used peripheral blood. The sequence was obtained from an adult man with Graves' ophthalmopathy. The rearrangement links TRBV29-1 to TRBJ2-5; TRBD1 might be the D (6 bases). DNA for the CDR3: TGCAGCAGTCGACAGGCTCAAGAGACCCAGTACTTC. Its translation: CSSRQAQETQYF. The whole variable domain, remainder taken from reference TRBV29-1 and TRBJ2-5, is SAVISQKPSRDICQRGTSLTIQCQVDSQVTMMFWYRQQPGQSLTLIATANQGSEATYESGFVIDKFPISRPNLTFSTLTVSNMSPEDSSIYLCSSRQAQETQYFGPGTRLLVL.